This T cell receptor (beta chain) was profiled in a study of blood T cells in healthy people across ages. Study-wide findings and caveats: It was held that diversity estimates obtained from one million T cells represented underestimates.

Trimming pared 11 bases from V and 0 bases from J, leaving 8 bases between. Germline V CDR1 and CDR2: SGHTA, FQGNSA. The CDR3 totals 13 residues. The authors ran a second PCR of about 6 to 11 cycles using a sample-barcoded 5' primer and a J-beta primer mix. MiXCR, run by TCRdb on the 5' RACE reads, gives a single entry per CDR3 protein. The table records about 640,000 distinct CDR3 sequences, 58% of them present only once. This clonotype was observed a few times. Its matching antigen is unknown. The chain uses TRBV7-2 and TRBJ2-6, with D uncertain. The receptor's source is a man in his sixties in good health. The material sequenced was blood. In DNA, the CDR3 is TGTGCCGACGGTTACTCTGGGGCCAACGTCCTGACTTTC. It yields the protein CADGYSGANVLTF.